This entry concerns a single T cell receptor (beta chain). This sample was included in a study of blood T cell repertoires in COVID-19. Turning to the study itself: The analysed material was cDNA or gDNA that came from T cells, B-cell-depleted T cells, or PBMCs.

Profiling relied on immunoSEQ multiplex PCR, and the TCRdb table lists in-frame clones only, not all of them. Among approximately 250,000 clones listed, 80% to 90% were seen once. Germline-derived CDR1 and CDR2 are SGHNT and YENEEA. The CDR3 runs 12 residues. Trimming shortened V by 3 bases and J by 10 bases, and 10 bases separated the two germline ends. Sequenced: PBMCs or T cells enriched from blood (not recorded which). This chain joins TRBV11-3 and TRBJ2-1; D may be TRBD1 (5 bases). The receptor comes from a young woman with acute COVID-19. The CDR3 bases are TGTGCCAGCAGCTTTCCAGGGAACGAGCAGTTCTTC. This codes for CASSFPGNEQFF.